One sample yielded the 29 T cell receptor beta chains listed below, sequenced in a study of blood T cells in healthy people across ages. Using a J-beta primer mix together with a sample-barcoded 5' primer, a second PCR was run for roughly 7 to 11 cycles. Each CDR3 protein gets one entry after TCRdb re-called the 5' RACE reads with MiXCR. The profile shows over 950,000 distinct CDR3 sequences, roughly 51% of them singletons. Material for sequencing was blood. Receptors originate from a woman aged 55-70 years in good health.

The J gene is TRBJ2-5, the V gene TRBV12-3 or TRBV12-4; D might be TRBD2 (6 bases). The CDR3 has 12 amino acids. The ends were cut back, 5 bases at V and 7 bases at J, with 11 bases in the middle. CDR3 nucleotide sequence: TGTGCCAGCAGTGGAGGGGTTGGGACCCAGTACTTC. This sequence encodes CASSGGVGTQYF.

In its sample, this clonotype was seen a few times. CDR3 residues: CASSLAGTSGSYEQYF. The CDR3, as DNA: TGTGCCAGCAGCTTAGCGGGGACTAGCGGTTCCTACGAGCAGTACTTC. This chain uses TRBV13 with TRBJ2-7; TRBD2 matches 11 bases. This CDR3 has 16 residues. Trimming took 1 base from V and 1 from J; bases not matched to a gene: 3. Germline CDR1 is PRHDT and CDR2 is FYEKMQ (reference sequence).

This clonotype appeared once. The chain has TRBV12-3 or TRBV12-4 and TRBJ1-1; perhaps TRBD1 as D (5 bases). The germline V and J ends were trimmed by 8 bases and 3 bases, with 10 bases remaining between them. This CDR3 spans 12 amino acids. CDR3 in amino acids: CASEGRYTEAFF. The CDR3 DNA reads TGTGCCAGCGAGGGACGGTACACTGAAGCTTTCTTT.

In its sample, this clonotype was seen once. The chain recombines TRBV4-1 with TRBJ2-7; 10 bases map to TRBD1. The CDR3 contains 17 residues. V shed 4 bases and J 4 bases; nucleotides not matched to a gene: 13. Germline-derived CDR1 and CDR2 are MGHRA and YSYEKL. This chain's CDR3 is CASSLLALRDRGYEQYF. In nucleotides, the CDR3 is TGCGCCAGCAGCCTTCTCGCCCTCCGGGACAGGGGTTACGAGCAGTACTTC.

This chain connects TRBV12-3 or TRBV12-4 to TRBJ2-3; 10 bases align to TRBD1. Trimming removed 3 bases from V and 6 bases from J; junction bases left unmatched: 3. This CDR3 is 14 amino acids long. The DNA of the CDR3 is TGTGCCAGCAGTTTTGGGACAGGGGTGGATACGCAGTATTTT. Translation: CASSFGTGVDTQYF.

This clonotype was observed a handful of times. CDR3 loop: CASSPLEGNSPLHF. The CDR3 nucleotides read TGTGCCAGCTCACCGTTAGAGGGTAATTCACCCCTCCACTTT. The genes are TRBV18 and TRBJ1-6; no definite D call. CDR1 and CDR2 from the germline V gene are KGHSH and LQKENI. This CDR3 comprises 14 residues. The V end was cut by 3 bases, the J end by 6 bases, with 9 bases between.

The rearrangement joins TRBV29-1 to TRBJ2-3; 9 positions agree with TRBD1. Germline CDR1 is SQVTM and CDR2 is ANQGSEA. The CDR3 consists of 15 residues. The ends lost 4 bases at V and 2 bases at J; junction bases unmatched: 7. The CDR3 region is CSVVPGQGFTDTQYF. The CDR3 bases are TGCAGCGTTGTACCAGGACAGGGGTTCACAGATACGCAGTATTTT.

The rearrangement links TRBV9 to TRBJ1-1; D call uncertain. Trimming took 0 bases from V and 0 from J, leaving 9 bases between them. CDR3 length: 15 residues. Germline V CDR1 and CDR2: SGDLS, YYNGEE. CDR3 region: CASSVVRGMNTEAFF. Written as DNA, the CDR3 is TGTGCCAGCAGCGTAGTTCGTGGGATGAACACTGAAGCTTTCTTT. Looking up the rest from reference TRBV9 and TRBJ1-1 gives the full variable domain: DSGVTQTPKHLITATGQRVTLRCSPRSGDLSVYWYQQSLDQGLQFLIQYYNGEERAKGNILERFSAQQFPDLHSELNLSSLELGDSALYFCASSVVRGMNTEAFFGQGTRLTVV.

The chain has TRBV20-1 and TRBJ2-3, with D uncertain. Per germline, CDR1 DFQATT and CDR2 SNEGSKA (reference sequence). This CDR3 comprises 13 residues. Trimming shortened V by 2 bases and J by 2 bases, and 8 bases separated the two germline ends. CDR3 sequence reads: CSARKAATDTQYF. The CDR3 DNA is TGCAGTGCTAGAAAAGCTGCCACAGATACGCAGTATTTT.

On this clonotype: Its ends do not fully match the called genes, so a read error is possible. The chain employs TRBV7-9 and TRBJ2-1, with a weak D call TRBD1 (6 bases). Germline V gene sequence: CDR1 SEHNR, CDR2 FQNEAQ (reference sequence). CDR3 length: 13 amino acids. In DNA form, the CDR3 reads TGTGCCAGCGGCTTAGTAGGCAGGGGTGAGCAGTTCTTC. Residues: CASGLVGRGEQFF.

The J gene is TRBJ2-4, the V gene TRBV7-8; D possibly corresponds to TRBD2 (5 bases). This CDR3 has 15 residues. Trimming left V 5 bases short and J 7 bases short, with 18 bases between. Germline V gives CDR1 SGHVS, CDR2 FQNEAQ. CDR3 region: CASSPLRWAGNIQYF. The CDR3, as DNA: TGTGCCAGCAGCCCCCTCCGGTGGGCGGGTAACATTCAGTACTTC.

This clonotype is a singleton in its sample. The chain employs TRBV20-1 and TRBJ2-1; TRBD2 matches 9 bases. Germline V gene lookup returns CDR1 DFQATT and CDR2 SNEGSKA (reference sequence). J was trimmed by 8 bases and V by 4 bases; bases with no gene match: 12. The CDR3 runs 15 residues. This CDR3 is CSANPAGGRSYEQFF. CDR3 nucleotide sequence: TGCAGTGCTAACCCAGCGGGGGGCCGGTCCTATGAGCAGTTCTTC.

This clonotype was picked up a small number of times. The chain links TRBV20-1 to TRBJ2-1; 11 nucleotides line up with TRBD2. Trimming at V came to 3 bases and at J to 10 bases, leaving 5 bases not matched to a gene. The CDR3 contains 13 residues. Germline CDR1 DFQATT, CDR2 SNEGSKA (reference sequence). The CDR3 coding sequence is TGCAGTGCTAGTAGCGGGAGGGCCGGCGAGCAGTTCTTC. Its protein product is CSASSGRAGEQFF.

The chain recombines TRBV20-1 with TRBJ1-2; D is undetermined. Per the germline V gene, CDR1 is DFQATT and CDR2 is SNEGSKA (reference sequence). Deletions cut 5 bases from V and 1 base from J, with 17 bases between. This CDR3 has 15 amino acids. CDR3 loop: CSALTRTAINYGYTF. CDR3 coding DNA: TGCAGTGCTCTAACTAGGACGGCTATTAACTATGGCTACACCTTC.

A note on this clonotype: The junction and the germline gene differ at one end; a read error may be behind it. This rearrangement joins TRBV5-1 to TRBJ1-4, with D possibly TRBD1 on 6 matching bases. Germline CDR1 SGHRS, CDR2 YFSETQ. The CDR3 is 16 amino acids. DNA of the CDR3: TGCGCCTGCAGGCATGTACTGGGACAAGCTAATGAAAAACTGTTTTTT. Translation gives CACRHVLGQANEKLFF.

The chain recombines TRBV7-2 with TRBJ2-1, with 10 bases matching TRBD2. This CDR3 is built from 17 residues. V trimming: 1 base; J trimming: 12 bases; junction bases outside the gene matches: 15. Germline V CDR1 and CDR2: SGHTA, FQGNSA. CDR3 sequence: CASSLEASGRGLRAQFF. The CDR3 coding sequence is TGTGCCAGCAGCTTAGAGGCAAGCGGGAGGGGTCTCCGTGCGCAGTTCTTC. The entire variable domain, with the rest obtained from reference TRBV7-2 and TRBJ2-1, is as follows: GAGVSQSPSNKVTEKGKDVELRCDPISGHTALYWYRQSLGQGLEFLIYFQGNSAPDKSGLPSDRFSAERTGGSVSTLTIQRTQQEDSAVYLCASSLEASGRGLRAQFFGPGTRLTVL.

This clonotype turned up a few times. The genes are TRBV28 and TRBJ2-7; D not certain. Germline CDR1 and CDR2: MDHEN and SYDVKM. CDR3 length equals 13 residues. V was shortened by 3 bases and J by 4 bases, with 10 bases between the two germline ends. CDR3 coding DNA: TGTGCCAGCAGTTTCCGGGTAGGGTACGAGCAGTACTTC. As protein: CASSFRVGYEQYF.

The chain combines TRBV10-3 with TRBJ2-3; 7 bases match TRBD2. The CDR3 is 19 amino acids. V trimming: 8 bases; J trimming: 0 bases; junction bases outside the gene matches: 20. CDR1 ENHRY and CDR2 SYGVKD come from the germline V gene. The CDR3 loop reads CAIGAGLGAGYVSTDTQYF. CDR3 in DNA: TGTGCCATCGGTGCCGGACTAGGAGCGGGATATGTCAGCACAGATACGCAGTATTTT.

The V gene is TRBV12-3 or TRBV12-4, the J gene TRBJ2-3; D perhaps matches TRBD2 (5 bases). V shed 10 bases and J shed 4 bases, with 15 bases lying between them. The CDR3 spans 13 residues. The chain's CDR3 is CATKRASSDTQYF. The CDR3 region has the DNA TGTGCCACAAAAAGGGCTAGCTCAGATACGCAGTATTTT.

This clonotype has a handful of counts. CDR3 in amino acids: CASSQARAVGNQPQHF. CDR3 nucleotide sequence: TGCGCCAGCAGCCAAGCTCGGGCAGTGGGCAATCAGCCCCAGCATTTT. The chain combines TRBV4-1 with TRBJ1-5; D is undetermined. Germline CDR1 MGHRA, CDR2 YSYEKL. The CDR3 runs 16 residues. Trimming shortened V by 1 base and J by 2 bases, and 12 bases separated the two germline ends.

This clonotype was detected only a few times. The chain recombines TRBV7-9 with TRBJ2-3; no reliable D call. The CDR3 is made up of 12 amino acids. CDR1 is SEHNR and CDR2 is FQNEAQ in the germline V gene (reference sequence). Trimming took 4 bases from V and 4 from J, leaving 6 bases between them. CDR3 sequence reads: CASSSYPDTQYF. The CDR3 region has the DNA TGTGCCAGCAGCTCATACCCAGATACGCAGTATTTT.

This clonotype was counted between two and nine times. V is TRBV11-2 and J is TRBJ1-2; the match to TRBD1 covers 9 bases. This CDR3 region has 15 residues. V was clipped by 2 bases and J by 6 bases; unmatched bases: 7. Germline V CDR1 and CDR2: SGHAT, FQNNGV. The chain's CDR3 is CASSLRFGTGNGYTF. The CDR3 nucleotides read TGTGCCAGCAGCTTACGGTTCGGGACAGGGAATGGCTACACCTTC.

The J gene is TRBJ2-5, the V gene TRBV10-3; 14 nucleotides line up with TRBD2. Per germline, CDR1 ENHRY and CDR2 SYGVKD. With V trimmed by 8 bases and J by 4 bases, 6 bases remained unmatched. This CDR3 spans 15 amino acids. This CDR3 reads CAIGGTSGSGETQYF. The CDR3 region has the DNA TGTGCCATCGGGGGGACTAGCGGGAGTGGAGAGACCCAGTACTTC.

This clonotype turned up a few times. The V call is TRBV20-1, the J call TRBJ2-1; a possible D gene is TRBD2 (6 bases). The CDR3 totals 12 residues. CDR1 is DFQATT, CDR2 SNEGSKA, per germline (reference sequence). Trimming took off 6 bases at V and 3 bases at J, with 9 bases between the two ends. Written as DNA, the CDR3 is TGCAGTGCGGGGACTGTCTACAATGAGCAGTTCTTC. This sequence encodes CSAGTVYNEQFF.

The J gene is TRBJ2-3, the V gene TRBV25-1; the D gene could be TRBD1 or TRBD2 (7 bases each). The length of the CDR3 is 16 residues. Germline V CDR1 and CDR2: MGHDK, SYGVNS. Trimming removed 3 bases from V and 4 bases from J, with 17 bases in between. The CDR3 spells CASSDRSRGGSDTQYF. The CDR3 DNA follows: TGTGCCAGCAGTGATAGGTCCAGGGGGGGCTCAGATACGCAGTATTTT.

V usage is TRBV6-2 or TRBV6-3 and J usage is TRBJ2-1; D is undetermined. The V and J ends lost 1 base and 6 bases respectively, with 4 bases between them. Germline loops: CDR1 MNHEY, CDR2 SVGEGT. The CDR3 is 12 residues long. CDR3 sequence (DNA): TGTGCCAGCAGTTACTTCACCAATGAGCAGTTCTTC. Its protein product is CASSYFTNEQFF.

This chain connects TRBV29-1 to TRBJ2-3; no clear D. Trimming cost V 4 bases and J 0 bases, with 8 bases left between them. CDR1 is SQVTM, CDR2 ANQGSEA, per germline. The CDR3 is 13 amino acids. CDR3 DNA: TGCAGCGTTGTCCAGGCGAGCACAGATACGCAGTATTTT. Translation: CSVVQASTDTQYF.

V is TRBV15 and J is TRBJ2-5; TRBD2 matches at 8 bases. Per germline, CDR1 LNHNV and CDR2 YYDKDF (reference sequence). The V segment lost 1 base and the J segment 5 bases; nucleotides outside the gene matches: 6. This CDR3 region has 15 residues. DNA of the CDR3: TGTGCCACCAGCAGAGCGGGACTAGGGTTCGAGACCCAGTACTTC. It codes for CATSRAGLGFETQYF.

This rearrangement joins TRBV28 to TRBJ2-5; 9 bases are a match to TRBD2. The CDR3 consists of 15 residues. Germline loops: CDR1 MDHEN, CDR2 SYDVKM. The ends lost 5 bases at V and 11 bases at J; junction bases unmatched: 15. This chain's CDR3 is CASSPSRGGRTQQYF. The CDR3 DNA follows: TGTGCCAGCAGTCCTTCGCGGGGGGGACGAACACAGCAGTACTTC.